This T cell receptor beta chain was obtained from a study of CD8+ T cells in alopecia areata. Turning to the study itself: Patients in the study were on tofacitinib for 6 to 18 months, then off it for 6 months. Study results and caveats: Under tofacitinib, numerous expanded lesional clonotypes remained detectable in scalp and blood. For lesional scalp, especially alopecia totalis/universalis, clonality was higher than in normal scalp.

The authors extracted RNA and reverse transcribed it into cDNA as the sequencing template. The protocol was immunoSEQ multiplex PCR, while the TCRdb copy is restricted to in-frame clones and leaves out a portion. Of about 180,000 clones listed, less than 70% were seen once; the top ten hold about 10%. This clone came up a few times. What it binds is not known. The CDR3 has 14 amino acids. The V gene lost 2 bases and the J gene lost 6 bases, with 13 bases spanning the gap. Germline assignment: CDR1 SGHDN and CDR2 FVKESK. Stated treatment: oral pan-JAK inhibitor, 5-10 mg twice daily. Sorted out of PBMCs were CD4+ T cells and CD8+ T cells.

The clonotype originates from a human donor with alopecia areata. V gene TRBV14 combines with J gene TRBJ1-2; possibly TRBD1 for D (6 bases). The sample consisted of CD8+ T cells sorted from blood, taken at week 24, from a patient treated with tofacitinib. CDR3 in amino acids: CASSQRPGGNGYTF. CDR3 bases: TGTGCCAGCAGCCAAAGGCCCGGGGGCAATGGCTACACCTTC.